What follows is one TCR beta chain and its context. The antigen is undetermined. These data belong to a study of T cells expressing NK-cell markers. The CDR3 contains 16 residues. The V gene's germline CDR1 is SGHRS and CDR2 YFSETQ. Study findings and constraints: Among CD8+ T cells from six donors, dominant NKG2C+ clonotypes accounted for about 1.0-7.0%.

With UMIs, 5'RACE template switching was used to make TCR beta cDNA. After re-calling the 5' RACE reads, TCRdb lists one entry per CDR3 protein, DNA absent. Recorded for this sample: roughly 380,000 distinct CDR3 sequences. The clonotype originates from a man aged 18 to 69 in good health. This sequence joins TRBV5-1 and TRBJ1-2; TCRdb outputs TRBD1, but without DNA this stays unchecked. Sample: blood T cells: a sorted CD56 or NKG2C T cell subset, CD4+ or CD8+ T cells, or bulk PBMC T cells (not recorded which). The chain's CDR3 is CASSLRTGLEDYGYTF.